The T cell receptor beta chain described here comes from a study of shared clonotypes between healthy human individuals. The naive CD8 fraction comprised CD45RO-negative cells positively selected for CCR7 and excluded terminally differentiated effector memory CD45RA+ cells. Methods used by the authors: Junction-only sequences produced by ImmunoSEQ had no quality scores, so filtering differed. Sequencing used immunoSEQ multiplex PCR; TCRdb keeps in-frame clones, though not all of them. That table furnishes V, J and clone size, whereas the DNA furnished D and trimming. The sample shows around 2,000,000 clones, about 95% of them seen only once. V lost 5 bases and J lost 1, with 11 bases in between. The CDR3 covers 14 residues. Germline V gene lookup returns CDR1 LNHDA and CDR2 SQIVND (reference sequence).

Input material: naive CD8+ T cells sorted from blood. The TCR comes from a man younger than 35 in good health. This chain links TRBV19 with TRBJ1-1; D call uncertain. CDR3 sequence reads: CASSLDLENTEAFF. The DNA of the CDR3 is TGTGCCAGTAGTCTGGACTTAGAGAACACTGAAGCTTTCTTT.